This note documents a single T cell receptor (beta chain) sequence. What it binds is not known. The germline gives CDR1 SGHNT, CDR2 YYREEE (reference sequence). This CDR3 is built from 14 residues. V gave up 1 base and J gave up 10 bases; unmatched junction bases: 4. The primer mix had 60 Vbeta and 13 Jbeta primers. Repertoires were generated with immunoSEQ multiplex PCR, while TCRdb's copy carries only in-frame clones and drops some. The sample lists about 130,000 clones, roughly 78% seen once, with 5% to 5.5% in the top ten. The record originates from a study of cytomegalovirus exposure and HLA in healthy donors. The wider study: A prior study identified 90 million to 120 million unique TCR beta sequences from around 180 million T cells. Study-wide findings and caveats: In a later analysis, specific HLA alleles were associated with around 17,000 TCR beta sequences at a 0.05 false discovery rate.

The sample was PBMCs. The J gene is TRBJ1-6, the V gene TRBV5-4, with TRBD1 matching 8 bases. This clonotype was obtained from a man aged 25 to 40 in good health and CMV-seronegative. The CDR3 spells CASSLSQGASPLHF. The DNA for the CDR3 is TGTGCCAGCAGCTTGTCCCAGGGGGCCTCACCCCTCCACTTT. Variable domain in full (rest from reference TRBV5-4 and TRBJ1-6): ETGVTQSPTHLIKTRGQQVTLRCSSQSGHNTVSWYQQALGQGPQFIFQYYREEENGRGNFPPRFSGLQFPNYSSELNVNALELDDSALYLCASSLSQGASPLHFGNGTRLTVT.